This TCR beta chain was captured by sequencing in a study of T cell clones after liver transplantation. With 2 bases removed from V and 2 bases from J, the gap between germline ends came to 7 bases. The CDR3 loop spans 15 amino acids. Germline V lookup: CDR1 MNHEY, CDR2 SVGAGI. Only in-frame clones appear in the TCRdb table, and some are missing; sequencing was by immunoSEQ multiplex PCR. The sample includes roughly 100,000 clones, around four fifths seen only once; the top ten take about 0.89%. The chain couples TRBV6-5 to TRBJ2-6; D call uncertain. This receptor was taken from a human donor who received a liver transplant. Source: CD4+ T cells from blood, taken before liver transplant. CDR3 sequence: CASSYKWAGANVLTF. CDR3 DNA: TGTGCCAGCAGTTACAAGTGGGCTGGGGCCAACGTCCTGACTTTC.